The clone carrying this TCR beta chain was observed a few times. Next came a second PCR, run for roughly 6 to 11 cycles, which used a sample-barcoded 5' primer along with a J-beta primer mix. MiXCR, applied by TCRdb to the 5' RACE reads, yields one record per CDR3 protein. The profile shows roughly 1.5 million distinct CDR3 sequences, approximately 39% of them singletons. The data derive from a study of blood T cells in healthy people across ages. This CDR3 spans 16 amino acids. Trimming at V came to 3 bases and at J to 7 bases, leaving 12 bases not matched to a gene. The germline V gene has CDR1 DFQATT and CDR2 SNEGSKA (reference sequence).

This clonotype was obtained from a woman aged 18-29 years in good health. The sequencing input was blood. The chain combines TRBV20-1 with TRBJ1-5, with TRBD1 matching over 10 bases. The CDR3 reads CSARAGQGQGRQPQHF. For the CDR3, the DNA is TGCAGTGCTAGGGCCGGACAGGGACAGGGGCGACAGCCCCAGCATTTT.